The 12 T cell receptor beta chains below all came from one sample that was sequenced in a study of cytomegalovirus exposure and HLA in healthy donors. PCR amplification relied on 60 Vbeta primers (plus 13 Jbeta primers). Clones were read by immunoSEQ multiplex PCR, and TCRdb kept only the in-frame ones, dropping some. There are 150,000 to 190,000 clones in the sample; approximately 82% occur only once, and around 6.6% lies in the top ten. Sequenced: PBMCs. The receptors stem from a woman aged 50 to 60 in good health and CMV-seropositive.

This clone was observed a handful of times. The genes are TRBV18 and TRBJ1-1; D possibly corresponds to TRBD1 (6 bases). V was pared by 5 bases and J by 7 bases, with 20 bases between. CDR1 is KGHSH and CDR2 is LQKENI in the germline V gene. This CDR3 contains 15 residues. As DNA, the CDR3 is TGTGCCAGCTCAGAGAGGACAGTGCCATTTTTTGAAGCTTTCTTT. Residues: CASSERTVPFFEAFF.

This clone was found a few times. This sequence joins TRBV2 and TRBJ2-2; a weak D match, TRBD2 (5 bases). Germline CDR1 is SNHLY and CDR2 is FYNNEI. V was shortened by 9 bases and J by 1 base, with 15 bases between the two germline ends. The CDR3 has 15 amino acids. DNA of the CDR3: TGTGCCAGTTGCGAGGGCCAGGTGAACACCGGGGAGCTGTTTTTT. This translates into CASCEGQVNTGELFF. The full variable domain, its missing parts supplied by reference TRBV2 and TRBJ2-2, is EPEVTQTPSHQVTQMGQEVILRCVPISNHLYFYWYRQILGQKVEFLVSFYNNEISEKSEIFDDQFSVERPDGSNFTLKIRSTKLEDSAMYFCASCEGQVNTGELFFGEGSRLTVL.

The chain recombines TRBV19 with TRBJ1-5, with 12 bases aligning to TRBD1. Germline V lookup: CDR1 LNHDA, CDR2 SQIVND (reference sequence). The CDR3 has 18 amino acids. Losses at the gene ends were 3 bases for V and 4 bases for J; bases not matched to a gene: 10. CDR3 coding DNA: TGTGCCAGTAGTATTCCTGAGGGACAGGGGGCATGGAATCAGCCCCAGCATTTT. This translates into CASSIPEGQGAWNQPQHF. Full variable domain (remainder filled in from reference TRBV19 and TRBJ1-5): DGGITQSPKYLFRKEGQNVTLSCEQNLNHDAMYWYRQDPGQGLRLIYYSQIVNDFQKGDIAEGYSVSREKKESFPLTVTSAQKNPTAFYLCASSIPEGQGAWNQPQHFGDGTRLSIL.

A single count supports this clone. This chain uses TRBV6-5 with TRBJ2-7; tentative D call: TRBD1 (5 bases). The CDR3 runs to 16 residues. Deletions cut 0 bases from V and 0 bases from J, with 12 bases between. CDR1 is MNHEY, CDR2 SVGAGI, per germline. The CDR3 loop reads CASSYSQGRASYEQYF. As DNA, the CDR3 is TGTGCCAGCAGTTACTCTCAGGGAAGAGCCTCCTACGAGCAGTACTTC.

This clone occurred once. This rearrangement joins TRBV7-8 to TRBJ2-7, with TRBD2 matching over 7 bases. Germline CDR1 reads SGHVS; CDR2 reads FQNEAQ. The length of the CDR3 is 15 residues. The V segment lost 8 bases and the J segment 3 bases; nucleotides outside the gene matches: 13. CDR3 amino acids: CASSLRAGDYYEQYF. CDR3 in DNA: TGTGCCAGCTCTCTCAGGGCGGGGGACTACTACGAGCAGTACTTC.

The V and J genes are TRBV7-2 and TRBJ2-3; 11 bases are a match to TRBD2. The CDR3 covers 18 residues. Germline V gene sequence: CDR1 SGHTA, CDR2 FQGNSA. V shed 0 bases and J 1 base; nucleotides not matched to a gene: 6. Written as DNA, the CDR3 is TGTGCCAGCAGCTTAGCTCTAGCGGGGGGCCCCCGCACAGATACGCAGTATTTT. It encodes CASSLALAGGPRTDTQYF. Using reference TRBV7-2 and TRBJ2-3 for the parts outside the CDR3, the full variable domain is GAGVSQSPSNKVTEKGKDVELRCDPISGHTALYWYRQSLGQGLEFLIYFQGNSAPDKSGLPSDRFSAERTGGSVSTLTIQRTQQEDSAVYLCASSLALAGGPRTDTQYFGPGTRLTVL.

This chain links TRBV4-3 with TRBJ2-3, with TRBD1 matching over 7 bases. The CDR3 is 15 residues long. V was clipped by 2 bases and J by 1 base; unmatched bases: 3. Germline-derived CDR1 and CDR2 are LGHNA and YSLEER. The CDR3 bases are TGCGCCAGCAGCCAACCCGGGACAGGCACAGATACGCAGTATTTT. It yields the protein CASSQPGTGTDTQYF.

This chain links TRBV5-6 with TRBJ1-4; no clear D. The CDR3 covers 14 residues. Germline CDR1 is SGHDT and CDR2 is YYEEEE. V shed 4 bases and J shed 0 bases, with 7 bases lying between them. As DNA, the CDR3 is TGTGCCAGCAGCCTACTCGCAACTAATGAAAAACTGTTTTTT. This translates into CASSLLATNEKLFF.

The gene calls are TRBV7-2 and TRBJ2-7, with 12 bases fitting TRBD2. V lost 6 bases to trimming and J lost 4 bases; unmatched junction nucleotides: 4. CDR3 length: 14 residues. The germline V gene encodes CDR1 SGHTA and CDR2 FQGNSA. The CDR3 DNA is TGTGCCAGCAGTCAGACTAGCGGGGGTTACGAGCAGTACTTC. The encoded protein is CASSQTSGGYEQYF.

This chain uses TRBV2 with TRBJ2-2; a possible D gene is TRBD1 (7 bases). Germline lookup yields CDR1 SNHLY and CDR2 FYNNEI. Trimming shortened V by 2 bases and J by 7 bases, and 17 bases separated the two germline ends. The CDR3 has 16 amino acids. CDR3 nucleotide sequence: TGTGCCAGCAGTGAATTTCAGGGGGGCCAGGGCGGGGAGCTGTTTTTT. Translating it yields CASSEFQGGQGGELFF.

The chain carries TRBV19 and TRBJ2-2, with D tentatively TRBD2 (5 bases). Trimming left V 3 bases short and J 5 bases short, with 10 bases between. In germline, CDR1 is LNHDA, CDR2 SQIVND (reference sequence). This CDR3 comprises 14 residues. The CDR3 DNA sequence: TGTGCCAGTAGTATGCTTAGAGGGACCGGGGAGCTGTTTTTT. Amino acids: CASSMLRGTGELFF.

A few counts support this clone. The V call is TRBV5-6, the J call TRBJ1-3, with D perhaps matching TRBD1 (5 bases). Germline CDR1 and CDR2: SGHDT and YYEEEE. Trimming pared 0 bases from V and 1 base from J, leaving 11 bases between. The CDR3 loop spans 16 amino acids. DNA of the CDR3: TGTGCCAGCAGCTTGGAAGGCCCAGGGTCTGGAAACACCATATATTTT. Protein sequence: CASSLEGPGSGNTIYF.